The T cell receptor beta chain described here comes from a study of blood T cell repertoires in COVID-19 (dated by TCRdb to the early 2020s). As for the study more broadly: Samples covering the acute and convalescent phases of COVID-19 were provided by collaborators in the United States, Italy and Spain. The prospective study material was composed of cDNA or gDNA derived from T cells, B-cell-depleted T cells, or PBMCs. Deeply sampled blood TCRbeta repertoires from subjects exposed to, actively infected with, or recovered from COVID-19 were included in the dataset. The repertoires were released in a freely available public database meant as a resource for research on the immune response to SARS-CoV-2. Samples were obtained from the ongoing ImmuneRACE study (first 160 participants) and from approximately 1,200 subjects provided by 6 global collaborators. A de-identified subject ID, COVID-19 status, age in years and sex were almost always included in the sample metadata. Where HLA class I and class II types were available, the types were taken from metadata supplied by the sample provider, not from assay-based typing.

TCRbeta CDR3 regions were amplified from genomic DNA by means of the immunoSEQ Assay, a bias-controlled multiplex PCR. On the study's bioinformatics: The number of nucleated cells in each sample was estimated by amplification of reference gene primers within the assay. To quantify the absolute abundance of each unique TCRbeta CDR3 rearrangement, sequence reads were collapsed and filtered. For each sample, productive Simpson clonality was calculated as the square root of Simpson's diversity index across productive rearrangements. The source is immuneACCESS, and TCRdb retained only in-frame sequences with V and J called. Part of the clones is not carried over; for the studies checked, unresolved V genes explain less than half of this, and the remainder is unexplained. The V and J calls and clone size are taken from that table; D and trimming were inferred from the DNA. The sample table lists some 340,000 clones, around 88% of them with a count of one. 2.5% to 3% of the sample goes to the ten largest clones.

Collaborating institutions collected whole blood in K2EDTA tubes following their own protocols. For TCRbeta analysis, collaborators shipped samples as frozen whole blood, isolated PBMCs, or DNA extracted from either of those sample types. What the study reported, not specific to this receptor: Clinical and demographic metadata were provided uncurated, with the amount varying by source and participant.

The CDR3 contains 15 residues, cysteine and phenylalanine counted. Left in the record is the CDR3 DNA by itself, 45 bases read in frame from the first base. CDR1 SGHTA and CDR2 FQGTGA were looked up in the germline V gene. The junction shows trimming of 5 bases on V and 0 bases on J, plus 10 bases between the germline ends. In the case of this clone: No cognate antigen has been identified for it. It has no much larger one-base neighbor in the sample; base qualities were not kept.

This TCR derives from a young man with active or convalescent COVID-19. The receptor chain draws on TRBV7-3 and TRBJ2-2; possibly the D gene is TRBD1, per 6 matching bases. The sample taken for sequencing was peripheral blood. CDR3 region: CASSPGTTNTGELFF. The nucleotides are TGTGCCAGCAGCCCCGGGACAACGAACACCGGGGAGCTGTTTTTT.